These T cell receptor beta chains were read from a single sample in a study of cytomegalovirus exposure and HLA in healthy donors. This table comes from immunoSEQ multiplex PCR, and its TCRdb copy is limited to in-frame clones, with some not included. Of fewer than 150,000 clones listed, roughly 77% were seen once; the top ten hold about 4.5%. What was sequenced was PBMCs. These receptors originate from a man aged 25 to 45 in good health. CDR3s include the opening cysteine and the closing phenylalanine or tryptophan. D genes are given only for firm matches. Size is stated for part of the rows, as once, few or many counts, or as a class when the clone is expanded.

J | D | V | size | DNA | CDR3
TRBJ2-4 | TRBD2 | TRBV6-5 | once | TGTGCCACCCGGGGACTAGCGGAAAACATTCAGTACTTC | CATRGLAENIQYF
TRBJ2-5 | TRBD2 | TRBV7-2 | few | TGTGCCAGCACCTTTCCCGGGGGGGAGACCCAGTACTTC | CASTFPGGETQYF
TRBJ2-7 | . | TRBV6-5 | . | TGTGCCAGCAGTTACTCGTTAGCGGATTCCTACGAGCAGTACTTC | CASSYSLADSYEQYF
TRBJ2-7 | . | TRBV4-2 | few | TGTGCCAGCAGCCAAACAGGGTCCTACGAGCAGTACTTC | CASSQTGSYEQYF
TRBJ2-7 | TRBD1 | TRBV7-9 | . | TGTGCCAGCAGCCTGGCGGGACAGGGTCCCTACGAGCAGTACTTC | CASSLAGQGPYEQYF
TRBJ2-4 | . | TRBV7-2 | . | TGTGCCAGCAGCTTAGATAGTGGAAACATTCAGTACTTC | CASSLDSGNIQYF
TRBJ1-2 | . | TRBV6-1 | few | TGTGCCAGCAGTGTTTGGACAGTAGTTGGCTACACCTTC | CASSVWTVVGYTF
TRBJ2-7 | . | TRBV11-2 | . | TGTGCCAGCAGCACAGCAGGGGACCTCTACGAGCAGTACTTC | CASSTAGDLYEQYF
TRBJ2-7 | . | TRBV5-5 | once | TGTGCCAGCAGCTTATTGAGCTCTAGCTACGAGCAGTACTTC | CASSLLSSSYEQYF
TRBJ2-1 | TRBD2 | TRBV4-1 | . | TGCGCCAGCAGCCAAGCCCCTCTAGCGGGAGGGCTTAGGAATGAGCAGTTCTTC | CASSQAPLAGGLRNEQFF
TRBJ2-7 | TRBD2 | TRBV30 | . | TGTGCCCGGGGACTAGCGGGAGTTCCATACGAGCAGTACTTC | CARGLAGVPYEQYF
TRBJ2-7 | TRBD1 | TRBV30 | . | TGTGCCGGAAACCGGGACAGCTCCTACGAGCAGTACTTC | CAGNRDSSYEQYF
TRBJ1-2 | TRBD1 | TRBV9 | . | TGTGCCAGCAGCGTAGCCACGGGAGAGCAGGGGGCGAGCACCTTC | CASSVATGEQGASTF
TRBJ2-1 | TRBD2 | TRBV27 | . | TGTGCCAGCAGTTCCTTAGCGGGAGTGGGTGTGGATGAGCAGTTCTTC | CASSSLAGVGVDEQFF
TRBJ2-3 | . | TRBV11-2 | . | TGTGCCAGCAGCTTAGGCGGGCAGGTTAGCACAGATACGCAGTATTTT | CASSLGGQVSTDTQYF
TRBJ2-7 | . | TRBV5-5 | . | TGTGCCAGCAGCTTGCCCCCATACGAGCAGTACTTC | CASSLPPYEQYF
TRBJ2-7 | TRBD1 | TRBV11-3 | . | TGTGCCAGCAGCTCACAGGGGTACGAGCAGTACTTC | CASSSQGYEQYF
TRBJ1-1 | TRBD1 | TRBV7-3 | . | TGTGCCAGCAGCTTAAGACAGGGAACTGAAGCTTTCTTT | CASSLRQGTEAFF
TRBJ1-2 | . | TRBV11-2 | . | TGTGCCAGCAGGTTGAAGGGGAATGGCTACACCTTC | CASRLKGNGYTF
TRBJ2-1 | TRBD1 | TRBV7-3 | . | TGTGCCAGCAGCTTGGACAGGGGCTCCTACAATGAGCAGTTCTTC | CASSLDRGSYNEQFF
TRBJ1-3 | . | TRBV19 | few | TGTGCCACCGACCGCGGCCCTGGAAACACCATATATTTT | CATDRGPGNTIYF
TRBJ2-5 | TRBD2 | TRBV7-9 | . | TGTGCCAGCAGCTTCGGCGGGAGAGAGACCCAGTACTTC | CASSFGGRETQYF
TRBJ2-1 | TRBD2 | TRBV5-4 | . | TGTGCCAGCAGCTCCTGGTCGAGTAGCGGGAGGGGCAGCTCCTACAATGAGCAGTTCTTC | CASSSWSSSGRGSSYNEQFF